The present T cell receptor beta chain was sequenced within a study of CD8 T cells in ankylosing spondylitis. Notes on the study in general: About 8 highly homologous variants made up a TCR beta motif, and this motif appeared characteristic of ankylosing spondylitis blood.

TCRdb reprocessed the 5' RACE reads with MiXCR, giving one entry per CDR3 protein. Seen here are just over 300,000 distinct CDR3 sequences, less than 25% observed once, and the top ten hold 3.5%. The CDR3 loop spans 13 amino acids. Germline CDR1 and CDR2: DFQATT and SNEGSKA (reference sequence). J lost 3 bases, V lost 7 bases, and 5 bases had no gene match. A word on this clonotype: The antigen is undetermined.

The rearrangement uses TRBV20-1 and TRBJ2-5, with 10 bases that match TRBD1. This clonotype was sampled from a female donor with ankylosing spondylitis or in good health (not recorded which). The material sequenced was blood, either unsorted or a sorted T cell fraction (not recorded which). CDR3 nucleotides: TGCAGTGTCCAAGGACAGGGGGAAGAGACCCAGTACTTC. This translates into CSVQGQGEETQYF.